Each of the 22 T cell receptor beta chains below was sequenced from the same sample in a study of neurological immune-mediated disorders. TCRdb called the 5' RACE reads again in MiXCR, with one record for every CDR3 protein. The sample contains about 66,000 distinct CDR3 sequences, nearly 3.5% of which appear only once. Sequencing was done on a sample of PBMCs. Receptors were obtained from a man aged 35-49 years with multiple sclerosis.

This clonotype was seen at least ten times. CDR3 region: CASSTAGGRTDTQYF. As DNA, the CDR3 is TGCGCCAGCAGTACGGCGGGGGGACGCACAGATACGCAGTATTTT. This rearrangement joins TRBV5-1 to TRBJ2-3; 8 nucleotides match TRBD2. This CDR3 has 15 residues. V lost 5 bases, J lost 1 base, and 6 bases stayed unmatched. The V gene's germline CDR1 is SGHRS and CDR2 YFSETQ.

This clonotype was recorded at least ten times. The chain recombines TRBV20-1 with TRBJ1-3, with D possibly being TRBD1 (5 bases). The CDR3 is 14 residues long. CDR1 is DFQATT, CDR2 SNEGSKA, per germline (reference sequence). With 5 bases removed from V and 0 bases from J, the gap between germline ends came to 11 bases. The CDR3 spells CSAEMTVSGNTIYF. CDR3 DNA: TGCAGTGCTGAAATGACAGTCTCTGGAAACACCATATATTTT.

This clonotype was recorded a few times. The chain joins TRBV12-5 to TRBJ2-3; a weak D match, TRBD2 (7 bases). The CDR3 runs to 15 residues. Germline V CDR1 and CDR2: LGHNT, FRNRAP. V was shortened by 7 bases and J by 3 bases, with 17 bases between the two germline ends. The CDR3 nucleotides are TGTGCTAGTGCCCTGGAGGAGGGGGGGACAGATACGCAGTATTTT. Amino acids: CASALEEGGTDTQYF.

This clonotype came up many times. The chain couples TRBV7-8 to TRBJ2-3; D gene unclear. This CDR3 contains 14 residues. Deletions cut 1 base from V and 2 bases from J, with 7 bases between. Germline CDR1 is SGHVS and CDR2 is FQNEAQ. CDR3 sequence reads: CASSLEPVTDTQYF. The CDR3 DNA follows: TGTGCCAGCAGCTTAGAACCAGTCACAGATACGCAGTATTTT.

Many counts were recorded for this clonotype. In nucleotides, the CDR3 is TGTGCCATCGCCGTGACTATTCAAGAGACCCAGTACTTC. This gives the protein CAIAVTIQETQYF. The chain is built from TRBV10-3 and TRBJ2-5; tentative D call: TRBD2 (5 bases). Per the germline V gene, CDR1 is ENHRY and CDR2 is SYGVKD. Trimming took 8 bases from V and 2 from J, leaving 12 bases between them. CDR3 size: 13 residues.

This clonotype was counted ten times or more. The chain employs TRBV7-2 and TRBJ1-3, with 7 bases aligning to TRBD1. V was clipped by 5 bases and J by 0 bases; unmatched bases: 7. CDR3 length: 16 amino acids. Germline V CDR1 and CDR2: SGHTA, FQGNSA. In DNA, the CDR3 is TGTGCCAGCAGCGCGGGACAGCCGAGCTCTGGAAACACCATATATTTT. Translated, it gives CASSAGQPSSGNTIYF.

At least ten counts were recorded for this clonotype. The CDR3 DNA follows: TGTGCCAGCAGCCCAGGGGCGGCGGCTGGCTACACCTTC. It is translated as CASSPGAAAGYTF. The chain couples TRBV11-2 to TRBJ1-2; possibly TRBD1 for D (6 bases). The length of the CDR3 is 13 residues. Trimming pared 5 bases from V and 7 bases from J, leaving 14 bases between. Germline assignment: CDR1 SGHAT and CDR2 FQNNGV.

This clonotype was seen at least ten times. The V gene is TRBV5-1, the J gene TRBJ2-7; D tentatively reads TRBD1 or TRBD2 (5 bases each). Germline CDR1 and CDR2: SGHRS and YFSETQ. Trimming removed 5 bases at V and 3 bases at J, with 12 bases between. This CDR3 contains 13 residues. In DNA, the CDR3 is TGCGCCAGCAGTAGGGACCGACACTACGAGCAGTACTTC. As protein: CASSRDRHYEQYF. Together with reference TRBV5-1 and TRBJ2-7, the CDR3 gives the full variable domain: KAGVTQTPRYLIKTRGQQVTLSCSPISGHRSVSWYQQTPGQGLQFLFEYFSETQRNKGNFPGRFSGRQFSNSRSEMNVSTLELGDSALYLCASSRDRHYEQYFGPGTRLTVT.

This clonotype came up many times. The rearrangement joins TRBV2 to TRBJ2-1, with D hard to call. Germline-derived CDR1 and CDR2 are SNHLY and FYNNEI. V was pared by 4 bases and J by 10 bases, with 14 bases between. The CDR3 sequence is 13 residues long. In nucleotides, the CDR3 is TGTGCCAGCAGTGGATTAGCCATCCGGGAGCAGTTCTTC. It translates to CASSGLAIREQFF.

This clonotype was found many times. An end of the junction differs from the germline gene, which may be a read error. The V and J genes are TRBV6-5 and TRBJ2-6; no clear D gene. This CDR3 spans 11 amino acids. Germline values: CDR1 MNHEY, CDR2 SVGAGI. The CDR3, as DNA: TGTGCCAGCAGTAAGGCCGACGTCCTGACTTTC. Protein: CASSKADVLTF.

This clonotype was seen repeatedly, ten times or more. The chain is built from TRBV12-3 or TRBV12-4 and TRBJ2-7; D is possibly TRBD1 or TRBD2 (5 bases each). V gave up 6 bases and J gave up 8 bases, with 11 bases separating them. The CDR3 is 11 amino acids. The CDR3 DNA reads TGTGCCAGCAGCTTCGGGGCACAGCAGTACTTC. Its protein product is CASSFGAQQYF.

This clonotype was seen many times. This rearrangement joins TRBV25-1 to TRBJ2-3; D possibly corresponds to TRBD1 (5 bases). The V gene lost 3 bases and the J gene lost 6 bases, with 19 bases spanning the gap. The CDR3 contains 16 residues. Germline CDR1 is MGHDK and CDR2 is SYGVNS. CDR3 loop: CASSEAGHRLRDTQYF. The CDR3 bases are TGTGCCAGCAGTGAGGCAGGACATCGCCTCCGGGATACGCAGTATTTT.

This clonotype was seen repeatedly, ten times or more. The chain recombines TRBV9 with TRBJ2-3, with 10 bases lining up with TRBD2. The J segment lost 2 bases and the V segment lost 4 bases, leaving 13 bases of the junction unmatched. The CDR3 is 18 amino acids. In germline, CDR1 is SGDLS, CDR2 YYNGEE. CDR3 sequence (DNA): TGTGCCAGCAGCCCCCGGGTACAGCTAGCGGGGGTCACAGATACGCAGTATTTT. The encoded protein is CASSPRVQLAGVTDTQYF.

This clonotype was observed many times. This chain joins TRBV30 and TRBJ2-6; D is uncertain. CDR1 GTSNPN and CDR2 SVGIG come from the germline V gene (reference sequence). V gave up 0 bases and J gave up 9 bases, with 6 bases separating them. The CDR3 runs to 12 residues. As DNA, the CDR3 is TGTGCCTGGAGTGTACAACTCAACGTCCTGACTTTC. Amino acid sequence: CAWSVQLNVLTF.

This clonotype was found many times. The V and J genes are TRBV5-6 and TRBJ2-2, with D hard to call. In germline, CDR1 is SGHDT, CDR2 YYEEEE. V lost 1 base to trimming and J lost 1 base, with 8 bases between them. CDR3 length: 15 residues. The CDR3 sequence: CASSLYGQNTGELFF. CDR3 nucleotides: TGTGCCAGCAGCTTGTACGGCCAGAACACCGGGGAGCTGTTTTTT.

This clonotype has ten or more counts. The CDR3 coding sequence is TGCGCCAGCAGCTTGGAAGGACAGGGGGAGACCCAGTACTTC. The encoded protein is CASSLEGQGETQYF. The V call is TRBV5-1, the J call TRBJ2-5, with 9 bases matching TRBD1. J was trimmed by 5 bases and V by 0 bases; bases with no gene match: 2. Germline CDR1 SGHRS, CDR2 YFSETQ. This CDR3 region has 14 residues.

The sample holds many counts of this clonotype. This chain links TRBV9 with TRBJ2-3; D could derive from TRBD1 or TRBD2 (6 bases each). Germline lookup yields CDR1 SGDLS and CDR2 YYNGEE. The CDR3 is 15 amino acids. V lost 4 bases to trimming and J lost 5 bases, with 17 bases between them. The CDR3 DNA reads TGTGCCAGCAGCCCCCGAGGGGGGCGCGAAGATACGCAGTATTTT. This encodes CASSPRGGREDTQYF.

There are many counts of this clonotype. The chain has TRBV7-9 and TRBJ1-1; possible D gene TRBD1, 6 bases. This CDR3 has 17 residues. V lost 5 bases, J lost 7 bases, and 26 bases lay in between. Germline loops: CDR1 SEHNR, CDR2 FQNEAQ (reference sequence). This chain's CDR3 is CASSPGRREGGLFEAFF. For the CDR3, the DNA is TGTGCCAGCAGCCCAGGTCGAAGGGAGGGGGGCCTTTTTGAAGCTTTCTTT.

This clonotype was recorded many times. The J gene is TRBJ2-1, the V gene TRBV5-1; 9 nucleotides align to TRBD1. The CDR3 runs to 15 residues. V shed 4 bases and J 4 bases; nucleotides not matched to a gene: 6. Germline-derived CDR1 and CDR2 are SGHRS and YFSETQ. The CDR3 sequence is CASSPRGQGYNEQFF. The CDR3 nucleotides are TGCGCCAGCAGCCCCCGGGGACAGGGTTACAATGAGCAGTTCTTC.

This clonotype was observed at least ten times. The CDR3 spells CASSGGTSGSEQYF. In nucleotides, the CDR3 is TGTGCCAGCAGTGGCGGGACTAGCGGGAGCGAGCAGTACTTC. This chain uses TRBV6-2 or TRBV6-3 with TRBJ2-7; 14 bases fit TRBD2. Looked up from germline, CDR1 is MNHEY and CDR2 is SVGEGT. Trimming at V came to 5 bases and at J to 6 bases, leaving 3 bases not matched to a gene. The length of the CDR3 is 14 residues.

The sample holds many counts of this clonotype. The V call is TRBV12-3 or TRBV12-4, the J call TRBJ1-2; D is uncertain. CDR3 length: 13 residues. Trimming removed 7 bases at V and 7 bases at J, with 16 bases between. Written as DNA, the CDR3 is TGTGCCAGCAAGCGGGAACCACTTACTGGCTACACCTTC. Residues: CASKREPLTGYTF.

This clonotype appeared many times. The chain has TRBV20-1 and TRBJ1-1; unclear D gene. With 1 base removed from V and 7 bases from J, the gap between germline ends came to 7 bases. This CDR3 contains 11 residues. Germline V gene lookup returns CDR1 DFQATT and CDR2 SNEGSKA (reference sequence). The CDR3 loop is CSARVGLEAFF. CDR3 DNA sequence: TGCAGTGCTAGAGTTGGTCTTGAAGCTTTCTTT.